Included here is one TCR beta chain sequence, with context. Germline is not matched at one junction end, which may reflect a read error. Sequencing was performed with immunoSEQ multiplex PCR; in TCRdb, only in-frame clones are kept and a portion is missing. The sample shows tens of thousands of clones, almost 95% of them seen only once. This record comes from a study of T cell changes during pregnancy in multiple sclerosis. Germline loops: CDR1 SSHAT, CDR2 FNYEAQ (reference sequence). The CDR3 has 14 residues. The V call is TRBV7-7, the J call TRBJ2-5, with 7 positions matching TRBD2. This TCR was recovered from a female donor with multiple sclerosis, enrolled in a pregnancy study. The specimen was peripheral blood, collected in the third trimester of pregnancy. CDR3 region: CASSSTGLGETQYF. The CDR3 DNA is TGTGCTAGCAGCTCCACAGGACTAGGAGAGACCCAGTACTTC.